Shown below are 23 T cell receptor beta chains from a single sample sequenced in a study of CD8 T cells in ankylosing spondylitis. Their cognate antigens are unknown. Study observations and caveats: What appeared characteristic of ankylosing spondylitis blood was a TCR beta motif of several highly homologous variants.

TCRdb redid the calling of the 5' RACE reads with MiXCR, one entry per CDR3 protein. Among about 500,000 distinct CDR3 sequences listed, more than 9.5% were seen once. Material: blood, either unsorted or a sorted T cell fraction (not recorded which). The receptors here all came from a male donor with ankylosing spondylitis.

This clonotype was found once. The CDR3 reads CASREQGALKPFF. The CDR3 DNA follows: TGTGCCAGCAGGGAACAGGGGGCTTTGAAGCCTTTCTTT. J is TRBJ1-1 and V is TRBV2; 9 bases line up with TRBD1. Unmatched junction bases numbered 11, after V lost 6 bases and J lost 12 bases. CDR1 SNHLY and CDR2 FYNNEI come from the germline V gene. CDR3 size: 13 residues.

This clonotype was counted ten times or more. The chain carries TRBV6-2 or TRBV6-3 and TRBJ2-1, with a tentative D call TRBD1 (5 bases). The CDR3 is 16 amino acids. CDR1 is MNHEY, CDR2 SVGEGT, per germline. Trimming pared 4 bases from V and 7 bases from J, leaving 20 bases between. In DNA form, the CDR3 reads TGTGCCAGCAGTTCGTTATTACAAGGGGTACGGAATGAGCAGTTCTTC. Protein: CASSSLLQGVRNEQFF.

V usage is TRBV12-3 or TRBV12-4 and J usage is TRBJ2-3; D call uncertain. V gave up 6 bases and J gave up 6 bases, with 10 bases separating them. This CDR3 is built from 12 residues. The CDR3 protein is CASRYRIDTQYF. The CDR3, as DNA: TGTGCCAGCAGATATCGGATTGATACGCAGTATTTT.

J is TRBJ2-7 and V is TRBV27, with TRBD1 identical over 10 bases. The V segment lost 5 bases and the J segment 0 bases; nucleotides outside the gene matches: 13. Germline V gene data show CDR1 as MNHEY and CDR2 as SMNVEV (reference sequence). The CDR3 contains 18 residues. CDR3: CASSKLQRTGGSSYEQYV. DNA for the CDR3: TGTGCCAGCAGTAAATTACAACGGACAGGGGGGTCCTCCTACGAGCAGTACGTC.

Written as DNA, the CDR3 is TGTGCCAGCAGCTTAGGGTTGCTAGCGGGAGCCGGGGAGCTGTTTTTT. Its translation is CASSLGLLAGAGELFF. The chain joins TRBV7-9 to TRBJ2-2; 10 nucleotides line up with TRBD2. Trimming cost V 1 base and J 6 bases; bases outside gene matches: 5. From germline, CDR1 is SEHNR and CDR2 FQNEAQ (reference sequence). CDR3 length: 16 residues.

This clonotype was recorded at least ten times. The V and J genes are TRBV29-1 and TRBJ2-5; D unclear. The germline V gene has CDR1 SQVTM and CDR2 ANQGSEA. This CDR3 spans 10 amino acids. Trimming shortened V by 7 bases and J by 3 bases, and 6 bases separated the two germline ends. The CDR3, as DNA: TGCAGCGGCCAGGAAGAGACCCAGTACTTC. Translating gives CSGQEETQYF.

This clonotype was picked up many times. The chain links TRBV5-1 to TRBJ1-2, with D possibly matching TRBD1 (5 bases). The CDR3 consists of 12 residues. V gave up 0 bases and J gave up 6 bases, with 6 bases separating them. CDR1 is SGHRS, CDR2 YFSETQ, per germline. This CDR3 reads CASSLVGDGYTF. As DNA, the CDR3 is TGCGCCAGCAGCTTGGTAGGGGATGGCTACACCTTC. The entire variable domain, with the rest obtained from reference TRBV5-1 and TRBJ1-2, is as follows: KAGVTQTPRYLIKTRGQQVTLSCSPISGHRSVSWYQQTPGQGLQFLFEYFSETQRNKGNFPGRFSGRQFSNSRSEMNVSTLELGDSALYLCASSLVGDGYTFGSGTRLTVV.

This chain uses TRBV20-1 with TRBJ2-5, with D uncertain. Germline CDR1 reads DFQATT; CDR2 reads SNEGSKA (reference sequence). V was clipped by 7 bases and J by 4 bases, with 19 bases between them. This CDR3 is built from 14 residues. The DNA of the CDR3 is TGCAGTGTGTGGCCTGGGGATGATGGAGAGACCCAGTACTTC. As protein: CSVWPGDDGETQYF.

The table lists this clonotype with a few counts. V and J are TRBV20-1 and TRBJ2-3; 12 positions match TRBD2. CDR1 DFQATT and CDR2 SNEGSKA come from the germline V gene (reference sequence). Trimming took 8 bases from V and 5 from J; bases not matched to a gene: 5. CDR3 length: 13 amino acids. The CDR3 DNA reads TGCAGTCTCAGACTAGCGGGAGTAGATACGCAGTATTTT. Its protein is CSLRLAGVDTQYF.

This clonotype was recorded at least ten times. V gene TRBV29-1 combines with J gene TRBJ1-4; D possibly corresponds to TRBD1 (5 bases). The CDR3 extends over 14 amino acids. Trimming took off 5 bases at V and 0 bases at J, with 10 bases between the two ends. Germline lookup yields CDR1 SQVTM and CDR2 ANQGSEA. The CDR3 loop reads CSVPVGATNEKLFF. In nucleotides, the CDR3 is TGCAGCGTTCCAGTAGGGGCAACTAATGAAAAACTGTTTTTT.

CDR3 amino acids: CASSLVPGDTGELFF. In nucleotides, the CDR3 is TGCGCCAGCAGCTTGGTCCCTGGGGACACCGGGGAGCTGTTTTTT. The rearrangement uses TRBV5-1 and TRBJ2-2; D gene unclear. The CDR3 is 15 residues long. The germline V gene has CDR1 SGHRS and CDR2 YFSETQ. Trimming shortened V by 0 bases and J by 3 bases, and 9 bases separated the two germline ends. The full variable domain, completed using reference TRBV5-1 and TRBJ2-2, is KAGVTQTPRYLIKTRGQQVTLSCSPISGHRSVSWYQQTPGQGLQFLFEYFSETQRNKGNFPGRFSGRQFSNSRSEMNVSTLELGDSALYLCASSLVPGDTGELFFGEGSRLTVL.

The chain couples TRBV15 to TRBJ2-1; TRBD1 matches 8 bases. This CDR3 comprises 13 residues. The trim removed 4 bases at V and 5 bases at J, leaving 1 base unmatched. CDR1 is LNHNV, CDR2 YYDKDF, per germline (reference sequence). In nucleotides, the CDR3 is TGTGCCACCAGCATGGGACAGGACAATGAGCAGTTCTTC. It yields the protein CATSMGQDNEQFF.

This clonotype has more than one count but fewer than ten. The rearrangement joins TRBV7-6 to TRBJ1-5; D unclear. V was cut by 5 bases and J by 4 bases, with 9 bases left in between. Germline CDR1 SGHVS, CDR2 FNYEAQ. The CDR3 is made up of 13 amino acids. The CDR3 coding sequence is TGTGCCAGCAGCGCCGGAGCTAATCAGCCCCAGCATTTT. It codes for CASSAGANQPQHF.

In this sample, this clonotype turned up a few times. The gene calls are TRBV20-1 and TRBJ1-1; D gene unclear. The CDR3 extends over 12 amino acids. CDR1 is DFQATT, CDR2 SNEGSKA, per germline (reference sequence). Trimming removed 3 bases from V and 5 bases from J, with 10 bases in between. For the CDR3, the DNA is TGCAGTGCTAGGCAAGTAAGAACTGAAGCTTTCTTT. Amino acids: CSARQVRTEAFF.

This clonotype was counted only a few times. The chain couples TRBV10-3 to TRBJ1-2; D is unresolved. The CDR3 totals 12 residues. Germline V lookup: CDR1 ENHRY, CDR2 SYGVKD. V lost 2 bases and J lost 6, with 7 bases in between. DNA of the CDR3: TGTGCCATCAGTGAGGGAGATGATGGCTACACCTTC. Protein product: CAISEGDDGYTF.

This clonotype was found many times. This chain connects TRBV20-1 to TRBJ2-7; TRBD2 agrees at 8 bases. Germline CDR1 reads DFQATT; CDR2 reads SNEGSKA (reference sequence). The CDR3 totals 15 residues. V lost 6 bases, J lost 0 bases, and 10 bases stayed unmatched. The CDR3 loop is CSAREGSGSSYEQYF. The CDR3 DNA sequence: TGCAGTGCCAGGGAGGGGAGCGGGAGCTCCTACGAGCAGTACTTC.

There are a few counts of this clonotype. This sequence joins TRBV24-1 and TRBJ2-1; D unclear. CDR1 and CDR2 from the germline V gene are KGHDR and SFDVKD. Deletions cut 7 bases from V and 5 bases from J, with 8 bases between. This CDR3 comprises 12 residues. The CDR3 is CATRGWDNEQFF. In DNA, the CDR3 is TGTGCCACCAGGGGGTGGGACAATGAGCAGTTCTTC.

The rearrangement uses TRBV30 and TRBJ2-1, with TRBD2 matching 7 bases. After removal of 0 bases from V and 4 bases from J, the junction contained 3 bases not matched to a gene. The germline V gene encodes CDR1 GTSNPN and CDR2 SVGIG (reference sequence). The CDR3 contains 14 residues. The CDR3 bases are TGTGCCTGGAGTGTAGCGGGACCGTACAATGAGCAGTTCTTC. Translation: CAWSVAGPYNEQFF.

The chain employs TRBV12-3 or TRBV12-4 and TRBJ2-1; the match to TRBD2 covers 11 bases. The CDR3 is 15 residues long. V was pared by 4 bases and J by 7 bases, with 6 bases of the junction left unmatched. This chain's CDR3 is CASSSLAGVVNEQFF. The CDR3 DNA follows: TGTGCCAGCAGTTCACTAGCGGGAGTGGTAAATGAGCAGTTCTTC.

The gene calls are TRBV30 and TRBJ1-1, with TRBD1 matching over 7 bases. V shed 1 base and J 8 bases; nucleotides not matched to a gene: 13. Germline V gene data show CDR1 as GTSNPN and CDR2 as SVGIG (reference sequence). The CDR3 length is 15 residues. As DNA, the CDR3 is TGTGCCTGGAGTGGGAACAGGGGCCCTCTCGAAGAAGCTTTCTTT. Protein product: CAWSGNRGPLEEAFF.

This rearrangement joins TRBV20-1 to TRBJ2-2; D not resolved. CDR1 and CDR2 from the germline V gene are DFQATT and SNEGSKA (reference sequence). With 3 bases removed from V and 0 bases from J, the gap between germline ends came to 11 bases. CDR3 length equals 15 residues. CDR3 sequence (DNA): TGCAGTGCTAGTGGCGGCAAATCGAACACCGGGGAGCTGTTTTTT. Amino acid sequence: CSASGGKSNTGELFF.

The chain links TRBV6-1 to TRBJ1-1; D is undetermined. Per germline, CDR1 MNHNS and CDR2 SASEGT. The CDR3 runs 13 residues. V shed 7 bases and J shed 3 bases, with 12 bases lying between them. CDR3 protein: CASMVHGDTEAFF. In DNA, the CDR3 is TGTGCCAGCATGGTCCACGGGGACACTGAAGCTTTCTTT.

There are a few counts of this clonotype. The chain recombines TRBV10-2 with TRBJ1-2; 12 bases agree with TRBD1. Losses at the gene ends were 0 bases for V and 1 base for J; bases not matched to a gene: 9. Germline V gene data show CDR1 as WSHSY and CDR2 as SAAADI. The CDR3 consists of 19 residues. The CDR3 loop is CASSESHRDRGPDNYGYTF. CDR3 bases: TGCGCCAGCAGTGAGTCGCATCGGGACAGGGGGCCTGATAACTATGGCTACACCTTC.